The 18 T cell receptor beta chains listed next were all sequenced from one sample in a study of PD-L1 blockade in urothelial cancer. Repertoires were generated with immunoSEQ multiplex PCR, while TCRdb's copy carries only in-frame clones and drops some. This table has some 110,000 clones, 85% to 95% appearing once. Time point noted: peripheral blood 6 weeks after treatment start. The sequencing used PBMCs, collected around atezolizumab (anti-PD-L1) treatment. These receptors were obtained from a man between 60 and 75 years old with urothelial cancer.

This chain connects TRBV4-2 to TRBJ2-1; 7 bases map to TRBD2. V gave up 0 bases and J gave up 7 bases; unmatched junction bases: 3. Germline CDR1 is LGHNA and CDR2 is YNFKEQ. CDR3 length: 14 residues. The CDR3 loop is CASSQEKRGNEQFF. CDR3 sequence (DNA): TGTGCCAGCAGCCAAGAGAAGCGGGGAAATGAGCAGTTCTTC.

This clone showed up just once. In DNA, the CDR3 is TGTGCCAGCAGTTTCAGTAGCGGGAGCTTGGGCTACGAGCAGTACTTC. It is translated as CASSFSSGSLGYEQYF. The chain has TRBV6-5 and TRBJ2-7; 9 nucleotides line up with TRBD2. The germline CDR1 and CDR2 sequences are MNHEY and SVGAGI. The CDR3 covers 16 residues. Germline trimming cut 4 bases from V and 3 bases from J; bases unmatched to any gene: 10.

The chain carries TRBV11-3 and TRBJ1-1; D uncertain. The CDR3 spans 13 residues. Germline lookup yields CDR1 SGHNT and CDR2 YENEEA. Trimming stripped 1 base from V and 3 bases from J, with 6 bases between. The CDR3 sequence is CASSLGSDTEAFF. The CDR3 DNA is TGTGCCAGCAGCTTAGGGTCGGACACTGAAGCTTTCTTT.

This chain links TRBV10-3 with TRBJ1-1; 8 bases are shared with TRBD1. The trim removed 2 bases at V and 1 base at J, leaving 0 bases unmatched. Germline CDR1 ENHRY, CDR2 SYGVKD. The CDR3 runs to 14 residues. CDR3 protein: CAISEGQGNTEAFF. CDR3 bases: TGTGCCATCAGTGAGGGACAGGGGAACACTGAAGCTTTCTTT.

The gene calls are TRBV6-5 and TRBJ1-6, with D unclear. The CDR3 loop spans 12 amino acids. In germline, CDR1 is MNHEY, CDR2 SVGAGI. Trimming stripped 4 bases from V and 7 bases from J, with 5 bases between. The CDR3 region is CASSSLNSPLHF. The CDR3 DNA follows: TGTGCCAGCAGTTCCCTCAATTCACCCCTCCACTTT.

This clone was recorded once. The V call is TRBV25-1, the J call TRBJ2-3, with a possible D match to TRBD2 (5 bases). CDR1 MGHDK and CDR2 SYGVNS come from the germline V gene. V lost 3 bases to trimming and J lost 2 bases, with 15 bases between them. This CDR3 region has 16 residues. The CDR3 DNA is TGTGCCAGCAGTGATTGGGCTAGCAGAACCACAGATACGCAGTATTTT. This gives the protein CASSDWASRTTDTQYF.

This chain uses TRBV5-1 with TRBJ1-1; 8 nucleotides align to TRBD1. The V segment lost 6 bases and the J segment 3 bases; nucleotides outside the gene matches: 7. The germline V gene encodes CDR1 SGHRS and CDR2 YFSETQ. This CDR3 has 14 residues. The CDR3, as DNA: TGCGCCAGCACCCCGGTACAGGGGGACACTGAAGCTTTCTTT. It yields the protein CASTPVQGDTEAFF.

The V gene is TRBV15, the J gene TRBJ2-7, with D tentatively TRBD2 (6 bases). This CDR3 has 14 amino acids. V lost 3 bases to trimming and J lost 6 bases, with 15 bases between them. CDR1 and CDR2 from the germline V gene are LNHNV and YYDKDF (reference sequence). CDR3 bases: TGTGCCACCAGCAGGGGACGACTAGATAGCGAGCAGTACTTC. It translates to CATSRGRLDSEQYF.

The chain combines TRBV6-1 with TRBJ2-7; 7 nucleotides match TRBD2. Unmatched junction bases numbered 8, after V lost 6 bases and J lost 3 bases. The CDR3 spans 14 residues. The germline CDR1 and CDR2 sequences are MNHNS and SASEGT. For the CDR3, the DNA is TGTGCCAGCAGACGGCGGGAGAATGACTACGAGCAGTACTTC. It is translated as CASRRRENDYEQYF.

This chain connects TRBV11-2 to TRBJ2-7; D unresolved. This CDR3 is 13 amino acids long. CDR1 and CDR2 from the germline V gene are SGHAT and FQNNGV. V was cut by 5 bases and J by 2 bases, with 10 bases left in between. The DNA of the CDR3 is TGTGCCAGCAGCCCCGATGGGCCCTACGAGCAGTACTTC. Translation: CASSPDGPYEQYF.

V usage is TRBV4-3 and J usage is TRBJ1-4, with 7 bases matching TRBD1. V was clipped by 3 bases and J by 3 bases; unmatched bases: 7. The germline V gene has CDR1 LGHNA and CDR2 YSLEER. CDR3 size: 16 residues. The CDR3 here is CASSHLRDSSNEKLFF. In nucleotides, the CDR3 is TGCGCCAGCAGCCATCTCCGGGACAGCTCTAATGAAAAACTGTTTTTT.

This sequence joins TRBV6-1 and TRBJ2-3; 10 bases align to TRBD2. Germline CDR1 reads MNHNS; CDR2 reads SASEGT. This CDR3 has 13 residues. V shed 8 bases, J shed 5 bases, and the junction held 4 bases outside the gene matches. CDR3 in amino acids: CASLAGVKDTQYF. Written as DNA, the CDR3 is TGTGCCAGCCTAGCGGGAGTTAAAGATACGCAGTATTTT.

The rearrangement links TRBV6-5 to TRBJ1-3; 8 nucleotides agree with TRBD1. CDR1 is MNHEY and CDR2 is SVGAGI in the germline V gene. This CDR3 has 14 residues. The ends lost 4 bases at V and 4 bases at J; junction bases unmatched: 3. CDR3 nucleotide sequence: TGTGCCAGCAGTTCTGGGACAGGAGGAAACACCATATATTTT. This gives the protein CASSSGTGGNTIYF.

V is TRBV18 and J is TRBJ1-3; no clear D. CDR3 size: 14 residues. Germline CDR1 is KGHSH and CDR2 is LQKENI. V was clipped by 2 bases and J by 2 bases, with 7 bases between them. Here the CDR3 reads CASSPDFPGNTIYF. For the CDR3, the DNA is TGTGCCAGCTCACCAGACTTTCCTGGAAACACCATATATTTT.

The chain couples TRBV28 to TRBJ2-1, with TRBD2 matching over 11 bases. Per the germline V gene, CDR1 is MDHEN and CDR2 is SYDVKM. The ends lost 7 bases at V and 3 bases at J; junction bases unmatched: 8. The CDR3 loop spans 16 amino acids. The CDR3 DNA reads as TGTGCCAGCAATCAAGGGGGGACTAGCGGCTACAATGAGCAGTTCTTC. It translates to CASNQGGTSGYNEQFF.

The chain carries TRBV7-6 and TRBJ2-2, with a weak D call TRBD1 (6 bases). There are 16 residues in the CDR3. Between the trimmed V and J ends, which lost 1 base and 2 bases, there was a span of 11 bases. CDR1 and CDR2 from the germline V gene are SGHVS and FNYEAQ. The CDR3 nucleotides are TGTGCCAGCAGCTTAGGCAGGGGAAGAAACACCGGGGAGCTGTTTTTT. This codes for CASSLGRGRNTGELFF.

J is TRBJ2-1 and V is TRBV29-1; TRBD2 is a possible D gene (5 bases). The CDR3 sequence is 11 residues long. Trimming shortened V by 4 bases and J by 12 bases, and 13 bases separated the two germline ends. CDR1 and CDR2 from the germline V gene are SQVTM and ANQGSEA. As DNA, the CDR3 is TGCAGCGTTGCTTCGGACTCGATGCAGTTCTTC. Protein product: CSVASDSMQFF.

The chain recombines TRBV28 with TRBJ2-1; 10 bases align to TRBD2. Trimming took 11 bases from V and 3 from J; bases not matched to a gene: 13. Looked up from germline, CDR1 is MDHEN and CDR2 is SYDVKM. The CDR3 length is 16 residues. As DNA, the CDR3 is TGTGCCTCCCAGGGATCTAGCGGGAGAGGCTACAATGAGCAGTTCTTC. As protein: CASQGSSGRGYNEQFF.